Listed below are T cell receptor beta chains from one sample, sequenced in a study of T cell responses to AZD1222 COVID-19 vaccine. Clones were sequenced by immunoSEQ multiplex PCR, and TCRdb holds only the in-frame ones, with some missing. The repertoire holds 75,000 to 100,000 clones, with around nine tenths as singletons. The sequences come from peripheral blood, collected 28 days after the second AZD1222 dose. The receptors derive from an adult who received the AZD1222 COVID-19 vaccine. Each CDR3 is given with its conserved first and last residue. Each record gives: J gene, clone size, V gene, D gene, CDR3 protein, CDR3 DNA. D genes are given only for firm matches. Part of the rows lack a size; the others show once, few, many or a class for expanded clones.

TRBJ2-1 . TRBV6-2/TRBV6-3 TRBD2 CASCRTGAGNYNEQFF TGTGCCAGCTGCCGGACTGGAGCGGGGAACTACAATGAGCAGTTCTTC
TRBJ2-5 . TRBV18 TRBD2 CASSPPAGGPETQYF TGTGCCAGCTCACCACCCGCGGGGGGGCCGGAGACCCAGTACTTC
TRBJ2-3 . TRBV15 TRBD1 CATSRGGTGTRIEQYF TGTGCCACCAGCAGAGGCGGGACAGGGACGAGGATAGAGCAGTATTTT
TRBJ2-7 . TRBV27 TRBD1 CASSLRGTGIYEQYF TGTGCCAGCAGTTTACGGGGGACAGGGATCTACGAGCAGTACTTC
TRBJ1-3 . TRBV7-9 TRBD1 CASNDRVPNTIYF TGTGCCAGCAACGACAGGGTGCCAAACACCATATATTTT
TRBJ2-2 . TRBV5-1 . CASSSQPVDAGELFF TGCGCCAGCAGCTCCCAACCGGTGGACGCCGGGGAGCTGTTTTTT
TRBJ1-6 few TRBV7-2 . CASSLVPGRDSPLHF TGTGCCAGCAGCTTAGTCCCAGGTCGGGATTCACCCCTCCACTTT
TRBJ1-2 . TRBV5-4 . CASSFGAGYTF TGTGCCAGCAGCTTTGGGGCTGGCTACACCTTC
TRBJ1-2 . TRBV5-4 . CASSYRVGNYGYTF TGTGCCAGCAGCTACAGGGTAGGAAACTATGGCTACACCTTC
TRBJ2-5 . TRBV3-1/TRBV3-2 . CASSQEIRETQYF TGTGCCAGCAGCCAAGAGATCCGAGAGACCCAGTACTTC
TRBJ1-4 . TRBV7-8 . CASSTHRRATNEKLFF TGTGCCAGCAGCACCCACAGGAGGGCAACTAATGAAAAACTGTTTTTT
TRBJ2-7 . TRBV6-2/TRBV6-3 TRBD2 CASSYRAGANEQYF TGTGCCAGCAGTTACAGAGCGGGAGCGAACGAGCAGTACTTC
TRBJ2-3 . TRBV7-9 . CASSTHPDTQYF TGTGCCAGCAGCACTCACCCAGATACGCAGTATTTT
TRBJ2-2 . TRBV9 . CASSVGAGRVTGELFF TGTGCCAGCAGCGTAGGGGCAGGGAGAGTCACCGGGGAGCTGTTTTTT
TRBJ1-4 . TRBV28 . CASSSGQSPNEKLFF TGTGCCAGCAGTTCCGGACAGAGTCCTAATGAAAAACTGTTTTTT
TRBJ1-4 . TRBV2 . CASIMGQANEKLFF TGTGCCAGCATCATGGGACAAGCAAATGAAAAACTGTTTTTT
TRBJ2-2 . TRBV6-5 . CASSYVPGELFF TGTGCCAGCAGTTACGTACCCGGGGAGCTGTTTTTT
TRBJ1-6 . TRBV2 . CASSEGYSPLHF TGTGCCAGCAGTGAAGGGTATTCACCCCTCCACTTT
TRBJ2-1 . TRBV9 TRBD2 CASSPRLAGHYNEQFF TGTGCCAGCAGCCCGAGACTAGCGGGTCACTACAATGAGCAGTTCTTC
TRBJ2-7 . TRBV14 . CASSQDSYEQYF TGTGCCAGCAGCCAAGACAGCTACGAGCAGTACTTC
TRBJ2-1 . TRBV29-1 TRBD2 CSVKSGGASNEQFF TGCAGCGTAAAAAGCGGGGGCGCCTCCAATGAGCAGTTCTTC
TRBJ1-1 . TRBV5-1 TRBD1 CASSLGQGATEAFF TGCGCCAGCAGCTTGGGACAGGGCGCCACTGAAGCTTTCTTT
TRBJ1-1 . TRBV3-1/TRBV3-2 . CASSQESNAMNTEAFF TGTGCCAGCAGCCAAGAGTCAAACGCTATGAACACTGAAGCTTTCTTT
TRBJ1-2 few TRBV2 . CASSAEYYGYTF TGTGCCAGCAGTGCCGAATACTATGGCTACACCTTC
TRBJ2-7 . TRBV5-6 . CASSFFSGQEITYEQYF TGTGCCAGCAGCTTTTTCAGCGGTCAGGAGATAACCTACGAGCAGTACTTC
TRBJ1-2 . TRBV10-3 . CAISESPILANYGYTF TGTGCCATCAGTGAGTCGCCGATCCTAGCTAACTATGGCTACACCTTC
TRBJ1-2 . TRBV18 TRBD1 CASSDSPGTGIGYTF TGTGCCAGCTCAGACTCACCCGGGACAGGGATTGGCTACACCTTC
TRBJ1-5 . TRBV5-5 . CASSLELRGPQHF TGTGCCAGCAGCTTGGAGCTCCGAGGTCCCCAGCATTTT
TRBJ2-4 . TRBV15 . CATSRDQRGFAKNIQYF TGTGCCACCAGCAGAGATCAACGGGGGTTCGCCAAAAACATTCAGTACTTC
TRBJ1-1 . TRBV12-3/TRBV12-4 . CASSRRTEAFF TGTGCCAGCAGCCGACGGACTGAAGCTTTCTTT
TRBJ1-1 . TRBV5-4 . CASSLGQAGNTEAFF TGTGCCAGCAGCTTGGGGCAGGCGGGGAACACTGAAGCTTTCTTT
TRBJ1-1 . TRBV19 TRBD1 CASNRGLAEAFF TGTGCCAGTAACAGGGGGCTCGCTGAAGCTTTCTTT
TRBJ1-2 . TRBV12-3/TRBV12-4 . CASLRSYGGYTF TGTGCCAGCCTCCGATCTTATGGTGGCTACACCTTC
TRBJ1-1 . TRBV6-1 TRBD1 CASSEPGQGGTEAFF TGTGCCAGCAGTGAACCCGGACAGGGGGGAACTGAAGCTTTCTTT
TRBJ2-7 . TRBV2 TRBD2 CASSLTSGRIYEQYF TGTGCCAGCAGCCTCACTAGCGGGAGAATCTACGAGCAGTACTTC
TRBJ2-1 . TRBV27 TRBD2 CASRGTSGGLHHEQFF TGTGCCAGCAGGGGGACTAGCGGGGGACTCCACCATGAGCAGTTCTTC
TRBJ1-1 . TRBV7-9 . CASSPQEGTEAFF TGTGCCAGCAGCCCTCAGGAAGGCACTGAAGCTTTCTTT
TRBJ1-1 once TRBV18 . CASSPDSPRGTEAFF TGTGCCAGCTCACCTGACAGTCCCAGGGGCACTGAAGCTTTCTTT
TRBJ1-6 . TRBV7-6 TRBD1 CASSFDRANSPLHF TGTGCCAGCAGTTTTGACAGGGCGAATTCACCCCTCCACTTT
TRBJ1-2 . TRBV30 TRBD1 CASATDRAPWGYTF TGTGCCTCTGCCACGGACAGGGCGCCGTGGGGCTACACCTTC
TRBJ2-5 . TRBV11-2 . CASSSIRLETQYF TGTGCCAGCAGCTCGATTAGACTAGAGACCCAGTACTTC
TRBJ1-1 once TRBV25-1 TRBD1 CASSVPGQGNTEAFF TGTGCCAGCAGTGTGCCGGGACAGGGCAACACTGAAGCTTTCTTT
TRBJ1-4 . TRBV15 . CATSREGDTANEKLFF TGTGCCACCAGCAGAGAGGGGGACACCGCTAATGAAAAACTGTTTTTT
TRBJ1-1 once TRBV10-3 . CAIRGRGAANTEAFF TGTGCCATCAGGGGGCGGGGAGCGGCGAACACTGAAGCTTTCTTT
TRBJ2-1 . TRBV5-1 . CASSLVGQDYNEQFF TGCGCCAGCAGCTTGGTGGGCCAGGATTACAATGAGCAGTTCTTC
TRBJ1-4 . TRBV6-5 . CASSYGREGEKLFF TGTGCCAGCAGTTACGGCAGGGAAGGCGAAAAACTGTTTTTT
TRBJ2-1 . TRBV5-5 . CASSLAGLGNEQFF TGTGCCAGCAGCTTGGCAGGGCTGGGCAATGAGCAGTTCTTC
TRBJ2-5 . TRBV21-1 . CASSKRGEGPRGETQYF TGTGCCAGCAGCAAAAGAGGGGAGGGGCCTCGCGGAGAGACCCAGTACTTC
TRBJ1-1 . TRBV11-3 . CASSLVGGREFAEAFF TGTGCCAGCAGCTTAGTTGGGGGCAGGGAGTTTGCTGAAGCTTTCTTT
TRBJ2-7 . TRBV28 TRBD2 CASSLDASGGSYEQYF TGTGCCAGCAGTTTAGACGCTAGCGGGGGTTCCTACGAGCAGTACTTC
TRBJ1-1 . TRBV7-9 . CASSGVGGYTEAFF TGTGCCAGCAGCGGGGTTGGCGGATACACTGAAGCTTTCTTT
TRBJ2-7 . TRBV12-2 . CASRHTRWSRAIYEQYF TGTGCAAGTAGACACACACGCTGGAGCAGGGCGATCTACGAGCAGTACTTC
TRBJ1-1 . TRBV2 . CASNSEMNTEAFF TGTGCCAGCAACTCAGAAATGAACACTGAAGCTTTCTTT
TRBJ2-4 . TRBV11-3 TRBD1 CASSPGTGIAKNIQYF TGTGCCAGCAGCCCCGGGACAGGAATAGCCAAAAACATTCAGTACTTC
TRBJ2-7 . TRBV6-1 TRBD1 CASSEALGTGSYEQYF TGTGCCAGCAGTGAAGCGCTTGGGACAGGCTCCTACGAGCAGTACTTC